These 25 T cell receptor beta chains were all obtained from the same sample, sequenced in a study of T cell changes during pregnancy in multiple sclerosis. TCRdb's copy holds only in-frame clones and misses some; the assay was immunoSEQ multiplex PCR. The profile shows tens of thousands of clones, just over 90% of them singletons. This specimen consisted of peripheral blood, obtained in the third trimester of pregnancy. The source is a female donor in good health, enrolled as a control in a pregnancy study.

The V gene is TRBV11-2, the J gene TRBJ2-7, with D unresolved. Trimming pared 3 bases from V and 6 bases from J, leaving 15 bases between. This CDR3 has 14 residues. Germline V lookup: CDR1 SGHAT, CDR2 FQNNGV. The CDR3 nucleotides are TGTGCCAGCAGCTTGTCTGGCTCCTTTGTCGAGCAGTACTTC. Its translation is CASSLSGSFVEQYF.

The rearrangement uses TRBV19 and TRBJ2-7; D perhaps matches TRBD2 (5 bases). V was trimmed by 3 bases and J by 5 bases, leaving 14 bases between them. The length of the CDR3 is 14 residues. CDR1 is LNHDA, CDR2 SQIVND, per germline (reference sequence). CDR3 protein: CASSIEGTAHEQYF. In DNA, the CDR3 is TGTGCCAGTAGTATCGAGGGAACTGCTCACGAGCAGTACTTC. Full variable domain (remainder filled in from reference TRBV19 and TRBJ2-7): DGGITQSPKYLFRKEGQNVTLSCEQNLNHDAMYWYRQDPGQGLRLIYYSQIVNDFQKGDIAEGYSVSREKKESFPLTVTSAQKNPTAFYLCASSIEGTAHEQYFGPGTRLTVT.

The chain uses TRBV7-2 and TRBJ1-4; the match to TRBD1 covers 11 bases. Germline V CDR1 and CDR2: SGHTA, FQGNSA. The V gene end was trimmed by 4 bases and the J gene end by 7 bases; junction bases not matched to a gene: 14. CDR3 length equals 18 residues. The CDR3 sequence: CASSSRGMVDRGPEKLFF. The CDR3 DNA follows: TGTGCCAGCAGCTCTAGGGGCATGGTGGACAGGGGGCCTGAAAAACTGTTTTTT.

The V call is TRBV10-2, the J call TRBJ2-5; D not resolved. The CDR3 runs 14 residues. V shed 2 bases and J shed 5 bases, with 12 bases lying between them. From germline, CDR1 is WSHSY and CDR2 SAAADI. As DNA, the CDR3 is TGCGCCAGCAGTGAGGCGCTAGGATTCGAGACCCAGTACTTC. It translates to CASSEALGFETQYF.

The CDR3 region is CAWSVQRGQGAIGELFF. In DNA, the CDR3 is TGTGCCTGGAGTGTACAAAGGGGACAGGGGGCAATCGGGGAGCTGTTTTTT. The chain carries TRBV30 and TRBJ2-2; 12 bases match TRBD1. Germline V gene sequence: CDR1 GTSNPN, CDR2 SVGIG (reference sequence). With V trimmed by 0 bases and J by 7 bases, 9 bases remained unmatched. This CDR3 comprises 17 residues. The variable domain in full, completed from reference TRBV30 and TRBJ2-2, reads SQTIHQWPATLVQPVGSPLSLECTVEGTSNPNLYWYRQAAGRGLQLLFYSVGIGQISSEVPQNLSASRPQDRQFILSSKKLLLSDSGFYLCAWSVQRGQGAIGELFFGEGSRLTVL.

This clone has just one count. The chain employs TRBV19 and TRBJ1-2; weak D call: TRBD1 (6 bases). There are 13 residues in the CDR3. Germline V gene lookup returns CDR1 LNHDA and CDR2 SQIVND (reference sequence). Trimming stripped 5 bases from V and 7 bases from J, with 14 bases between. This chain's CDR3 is CASSPHRDGGYTF. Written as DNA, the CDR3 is TGTGCCAGTAGTCCGCACAGGGACGGTGGCTACACCTTC.

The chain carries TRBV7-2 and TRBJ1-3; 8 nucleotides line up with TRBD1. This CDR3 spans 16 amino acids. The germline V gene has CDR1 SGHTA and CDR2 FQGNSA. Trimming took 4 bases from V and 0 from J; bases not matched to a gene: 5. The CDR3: CASSSGGRGSGNTIYF. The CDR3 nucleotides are TGTGCCAGCAGCTCAGGGGGCCGGGGCTCTGGAAACACCATATATTTT.

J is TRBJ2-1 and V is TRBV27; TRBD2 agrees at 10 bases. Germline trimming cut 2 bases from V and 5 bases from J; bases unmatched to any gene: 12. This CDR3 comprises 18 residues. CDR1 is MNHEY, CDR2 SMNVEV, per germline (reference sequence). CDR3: CASSLRPRSGRQDNEQFF. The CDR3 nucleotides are TGTGCCAGCAGTTTAAGGCCCCGTAGCGGGAGGCAAGACAATGAGCAGTTCTTC.

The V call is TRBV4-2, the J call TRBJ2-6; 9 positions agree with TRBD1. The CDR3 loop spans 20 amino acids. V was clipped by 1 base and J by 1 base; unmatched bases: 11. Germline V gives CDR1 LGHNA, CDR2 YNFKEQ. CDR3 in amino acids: CASSQGVGDRVLSGANVLTF. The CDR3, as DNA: TGTGCCAGCAGCCAAGGAGTAGGGGACAGGGTCCTTTCTGGGGCCAACGTCCTGACTTTC.

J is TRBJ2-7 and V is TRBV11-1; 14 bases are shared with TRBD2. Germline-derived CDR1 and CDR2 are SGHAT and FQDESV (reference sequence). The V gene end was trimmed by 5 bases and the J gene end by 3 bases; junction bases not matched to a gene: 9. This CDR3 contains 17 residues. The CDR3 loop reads CASSQLQGLAGGYEQYF. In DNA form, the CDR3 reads TGTGCCAGCAGCCAACTCCAAGGACTAGCGGGAGGCTACGAGCAGTACTTC.

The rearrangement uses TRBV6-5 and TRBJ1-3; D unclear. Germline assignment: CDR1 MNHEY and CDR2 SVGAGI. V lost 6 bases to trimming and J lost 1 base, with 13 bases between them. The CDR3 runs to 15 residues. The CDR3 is CASSNGLFSGNTIYF. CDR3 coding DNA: TGTGCCAGCAGCAATGGGCTTTTTTCTGGAAACACCATATATTTT.

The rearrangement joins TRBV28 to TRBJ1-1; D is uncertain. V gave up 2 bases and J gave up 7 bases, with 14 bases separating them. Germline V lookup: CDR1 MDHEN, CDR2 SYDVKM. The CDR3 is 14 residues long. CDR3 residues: CASSLGGRGSEAFF. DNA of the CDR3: TGTGCCAGCAGTTTAGGAGGACGGGGAAGTGAAGCTTTCTTT.

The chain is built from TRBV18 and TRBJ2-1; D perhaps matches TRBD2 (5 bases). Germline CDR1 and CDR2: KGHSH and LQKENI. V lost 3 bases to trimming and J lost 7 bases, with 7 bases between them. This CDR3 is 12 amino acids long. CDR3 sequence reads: CASSPTGNEQFF. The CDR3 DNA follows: TGTGCCAGCTCACCGACGGGGAATGAGCAGTTCTTC.

The CDR3 nucleotides read TGTGCCAGCAGCGGCGGGACAGGCAACTATGGCTACACCTTC. Protein sequence: CASSGGTGNYGYTF. This chain links TRBV5-6 with TRBJ1-2, with 8 bases lining up with TRBD1. The junction had 4 bases not matched to a gene; V was cut back by 4 bases and J by 2 bases. Germline V CDR1 and CDR2: SGHDT, YYEEEE. This CDR3 comprises 14 residues.

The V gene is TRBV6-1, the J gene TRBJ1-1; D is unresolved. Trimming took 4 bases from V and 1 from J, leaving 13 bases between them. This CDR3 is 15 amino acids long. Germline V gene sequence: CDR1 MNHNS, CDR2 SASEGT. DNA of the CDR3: TGTGCCAGCAGTGCCCGGGGTTACGAGAACACTGAAGCTTTCTTT. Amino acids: CASSARGYENTEAFF.

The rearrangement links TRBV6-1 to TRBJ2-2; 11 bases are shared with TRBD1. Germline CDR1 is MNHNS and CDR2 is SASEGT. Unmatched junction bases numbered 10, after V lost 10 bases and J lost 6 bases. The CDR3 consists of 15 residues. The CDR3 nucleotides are TGTGCCACCCTGACCGGGACAGGGGGGTCCGGGGAGCTGTTTTTT. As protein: CATLTGTGGSGELFF.

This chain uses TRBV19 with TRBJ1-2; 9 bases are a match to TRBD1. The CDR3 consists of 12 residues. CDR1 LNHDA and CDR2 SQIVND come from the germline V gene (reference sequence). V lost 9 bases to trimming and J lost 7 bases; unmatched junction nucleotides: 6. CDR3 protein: CASGQGSRGYTF. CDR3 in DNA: TGTGCCAGCGGACAGGGGTCGCGTGGCTACACCTTC.

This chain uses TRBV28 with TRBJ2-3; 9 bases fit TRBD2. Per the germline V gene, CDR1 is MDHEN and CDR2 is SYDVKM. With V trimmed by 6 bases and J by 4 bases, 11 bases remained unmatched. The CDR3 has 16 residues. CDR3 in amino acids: CASSPSAGGPADTQYF. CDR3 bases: TGTGCCAGCAGCCCGTCGGCGGGAGGGCCGGCAGATACGCAGTATTTT.

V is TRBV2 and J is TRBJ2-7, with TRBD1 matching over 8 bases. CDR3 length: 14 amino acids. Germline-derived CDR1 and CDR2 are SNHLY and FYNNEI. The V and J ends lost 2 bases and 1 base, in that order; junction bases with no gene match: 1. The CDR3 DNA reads TGTGCCAGCAGTGAAAGACAGGGGTCCTACGAGCAGTACTTC. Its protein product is CASSERQGSYEQYF.

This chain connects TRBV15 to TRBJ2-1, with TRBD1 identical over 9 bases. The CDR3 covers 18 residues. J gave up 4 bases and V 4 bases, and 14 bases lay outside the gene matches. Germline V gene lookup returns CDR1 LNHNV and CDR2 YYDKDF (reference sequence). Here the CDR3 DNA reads TGTGCCACCAGCATGGGAGTTGGCGGGACAGGGATTTACAATGAGCAGTTCTTC. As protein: CATSMGVGGTGIYNEQFF.

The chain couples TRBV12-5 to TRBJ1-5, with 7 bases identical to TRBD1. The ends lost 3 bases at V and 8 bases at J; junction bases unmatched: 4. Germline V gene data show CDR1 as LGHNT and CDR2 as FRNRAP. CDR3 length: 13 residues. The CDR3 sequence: CASGFVRGEPQHF. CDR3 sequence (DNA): TGTGCTAGTGGTTTTGTCAGGGGGGAGCCCCAGCATTTT.

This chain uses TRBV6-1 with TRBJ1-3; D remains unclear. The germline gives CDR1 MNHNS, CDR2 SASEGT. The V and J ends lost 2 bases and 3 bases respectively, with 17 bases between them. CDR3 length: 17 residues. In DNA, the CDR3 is TGTGCCAGCAGTGAACCCGCCGGTTCCTTCGGTGGAAACACCATATATTTT. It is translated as CASSEPAGSFGGNTIYF.

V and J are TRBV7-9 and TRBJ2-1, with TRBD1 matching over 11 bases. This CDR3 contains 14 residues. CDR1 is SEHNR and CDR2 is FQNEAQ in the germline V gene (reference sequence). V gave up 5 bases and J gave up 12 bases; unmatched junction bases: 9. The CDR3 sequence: CASSRDRGAFGQFF. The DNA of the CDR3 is TGTGCCAGCAGCCGGGACAGGGGGGCCTTCGGGCAGTTCTTC.

CDR3 nucleotide sequence: TGCGCCAGCAGCCATCGGGACACGTACAATGAGCAGTTCTTC. It translates to CASSHRDTYNEQFF. The chain links TRBV4-1 to TRBJ2-1, with D possibly TRBD1 on 6 matching bases. V was trimmed by 3 bases and J by 4 bases, leaving 10 bases between them. The germline V gene encodes CDR1 MGHRA and CDR2 YSYEKL. CDR3 length: 14 amino acids.

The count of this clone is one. The CDR3 reads CASSSEPGTGTYEQYF. CDR3 DNA: TGCGCCAGCAGCTCGGAACCCGGGACAGGGACCTACGAGCAGTACTTC. The chain couples TRBV5-1 to TRBJ2-7, with 9 bases fitting TRBD1. The germline V gene encodes CDR1 SGHRS and CDR2 YFSETQ. The CDR3 sequence is 16 residues long. V lost 3 bases, J lost 2 bases, and 9 bases stayed unmatched.